The 32 T cell receptor beta chains below were found in one sample sequenced in a study of T cells in Graves' hyperthyroidism and ophthalmopathy. Amplification yielded TCR beta CDR3 regions, with RNA transcripts as the source. The primer set for the first-round RT-PCR of the TCR CDR3 was HTBI. TCRdb analysed the multiplex PCR reads with MiXCR anew, one entry per CDR3 protein. The sample has about 400,000 distinct CDR3 sequences, about 15% seen once; the top ten hold about 31%. The specimen was blood. Every receptor here comes from a woman in her 30s with Graves' hyperthyroidism.

This clonotype was counted only a few times. The chain links TRBV29-1 to TRBJ2-2, with TRBD2 matching 9 bases. CDR1 SQVTM and CDR2 ANQGSEA come from the germline V gene. The trim removed 7 bases at V and 6 bases at J, leaving 9 bases unmatched. The CDR3 runs 14 residues. The DNA of the CDR3 is TGCAGCGCCCTACAGATAGCGGGAGCCGGGGAGCTGTTTTTT. Protein: CSALQIAGAGELFF.

This rearrangement joins TRBV15 to TRBJ2-1; D may be TRBD2 (5 bases). The CDR3 totals 19 residues. V was clipped by 0 bases and J by 9 bases, with 27 bases between them. CDR1 and CDR2 from the germline V gene are LNHNV and YYDKDF (reference sequence). Here the CDR3 reads CATSRDRGAGGGEGSEQFF. The DNA of the CDR3 is TGTGCCACCAGCAGAGATCGGGGAGCTGGAGGCGGAGAGGGAAGTGAGCAGTTCTTC.

This clonotype was detected many times. This chain joins TRBV28 and TRBJ2-2; 11 bases fit TRBD2. Losses at the gene ends were 7 bases for V and 5 bases for J; bases not matched to a gene: 12. This CDR3 is 17 amino acids long. Looked up from germline, CDR1 is MDHEN and CDR2 is SYDVKM. CDR3 region: CASTPSLAGVGTGELFF. For the CDR3, the DNA is TGTGCCAGCACCCCCTCACTAGCGGGAGTTGGTACCGGGGAGCTGTTTTTT.

The sample holds a few counts of this clonotype. The rearrangement links TRBV7-9 to TRBJ2-2; D gene uncertain. Per germline, CDR1 SEHNR and CDR2 FQNEAQ (reference sequence). The CDR3 runs to 14 residues. Trimming stripped 4 bases from V and 2 bases from J, with 8 bases between. The CDR3 DNA follows: TGTGCCAGCAGCTCAACAAAAAACACCGGGGAGCTGTTTTTT. Translation gives CASSSTKNTGELFF.

This clonotype was seen a handful of times. This chain connects TRBV7-2 to TRBJ2-7, with TRBD1 matching 9 bases. The CDR3 spans 16 residues. Germline CDR1 SGHTA, CDR2 FQGNSA. Trimming removed 5 bases from V and 7 bases from J; junction bases left unmatched: 15. CDR3 sequence reads: CASSQETGTGLLEQYF. The CDR3 coding sequence is TGTGCCAGCAGCCAAGAGACCGGGACAGGGTTGTTGGAGCAGTACTTC.

This clonotype was counted many times. The J gene is TRBJ1-6, the V gene TRBV7-2, with 7 bases matching TRBD1. CDR3 length: 14 amino acids. Germline trimming cut 3 bases from V and 4 bases from J; bases unmatched to any gene: 0. Germline values: CDR1 SGHTA, CDR2 FQGNSA. The CDR3 sequence: CASSLTGYNSPLHF. CDR3 in DNA: TGTGCCAGCAGCTTGACAGGGTATAATTCACCCCTCCACTTT.

The CDR3 region is CASSLAGGELNTEAFF. Written as DNA, the CDR3 is TGCGCCAGCAGCTTGGCCGGCGGGGAGCTGAACACTGAAGCTTTCTTT. The V and J genes are TRBV5-1 and TRBJ1-1, with D hard to call. V lost 0 bases and J 0 bases, leaving 12 bases between the germline ends. In germline, CDR1 is SGHRS, CDR2 YFSETQ. The CDR3 loop spans 16 amino acids.

This clonotype showed up many times. This sequence joins TRBV29-1 and TRBJ1-1; a weak D match, TRBD1 (5 bases). V was cut by 6 bases and J by 4 bases, with 12 bases left in between. This CDR3 is built from 12 residues. Germline lookup yields CDR1 SQVTM and CDR2 ANQGSEA. The DNA of the CDR3 is TGCAGCGTGGTCAGGGTTAGCACTGAAGCTTTCTTT. This encodes CSVVRVSTEAFF.

V usage is TRBV5-6 and J usage is TRBJ2-1; TRBD2 matches at 7 bases. This CDR3 region has 16 residues. Germline V CDR1 and CDR2: SGHDT, YYEEEE. With V trimmed by 0 bases and J by 7 bases, 10 bases remained unmatched. CDR3 nucleotides: TGTGCCAGCAGCTTGGGTCCGGGAGGCGGATGGAATGAGCAGTTCTTC. Translating gives CASSLGPGGGWNEQFF.

This clonotype was seen at least ten times. This rearrangement joins TRBV12-3 or TRBV12-4 to TRBJ1-5, with a weak D call TRBD1 (6 bases). V lost 7 bases to trimming and J lost 7 bases, with 11 bases between them. The CDR3 length is 12 residues. CDR3 DNA: TGTGCCAGCACAACAGGGTACCAGCCCCAGCATTTT. It translates to CASTTGYQPQHF.

The chain has TRBV12-3 or TRBV12-4 and TRBJ1-1, with D possibly TRBD1 on 6 matching bases. Trimming took off 9 bases at V and 0 bases at J, with 14 bases between the two ends. The CDR3 has 14 amino acids. CDR3 bases: TGTGCCAGTACCCCGGACAGCCTGAACACTGAAGCTTTCTTT. This codes for CASTPDSLNTEAFF.

This clonotype was observed a few times. V and J are TRBV5-1 and TRBJ2-1, with D possibly matching TRBD2 (5 bases). The CDR3 contains 15 residues. V shed 0 bases and J shed 4 bases, with 11 bases lying between them. CDR1 and CDR2 (germline): SGHRS, YFSETQ. The CDR3 DNA follows: TGCGCCAGCAGCTTGGACAGCGGCCAATACAATGAGCAGTTCTTC. This encodes CASSLDSGQYNEQFF. The full variable domain, its missing parts supplied by reference TRBV5-1 and TRBJ2-1, is KAGVTQTPRYLIKTRGQQVTLSCSPISGHRSVSWYQQTPGQGLQFLFEYFSETQRNKGNFPGRFSGRQFSNSRSEMNVSTLELGDSALYLCASSLDSGQYNEQFFGPGTRLTVL.

The chain carries TRBV19 and TRBJ1-5; TRBD1 might be the D (5 bases). There are 14 residues in the CDR3. V lost 8 bases and J 2 bases, leaving 13 bases between the germline ends. Germline lookup yields CDR1 LNHDA and CDR2 SQIVND (reference sequence). The CDR3 DNA is TGTGCCAGTCGGTCCAGGGCTGGCAATCAGCCCCAGCATTTT. Translating it yields CASRSRAGNQPQHF.

This clonotype was counted many times. V gene TRBV11-2 combines with J gene TRBJ1-1; 7 bases agree with TRBD1. The junction had 6 bases not matched to a gene; V was cut back by 6 bases and J by 5 bases. The V gene's germline CDR1 is SGHAT and CDR2 FQNNGV. This CDR3 spans 13 amino acids. The CDR3 region is CASSFTGETEAFF. CDR3 nucleotide sequence: TGTGCCAGCAGTTTCACAGGGGAGACTGAAGCTTTCTTT. Full variable domain (missing parts from reference TRBV11-2 and TRBJ1-1): EAGVAQSPRYKIIEKRQSVAFWCNPISGHATLYWYQQILGQGPKLLIQFQNNGVVDDSQLPKDRFSAERLKGVDSTLKIQPAKLEDSAVYLCASSFTGETEAFFGQGTRLTVV.

This clonotype was detected ten times or more. The chain carries TRBV20-1 and TRBJ1-1; D not certain. Germline V gene lookup returns CDR1 DFQATT and CDR2 SNEGSKA (reference sequence). There are 12 residues in the CDR3. V dropped 1 base and J dropped 1 base, with 4 bases sitting between them. The CDR3 DNA reads TGCAGTGCTAGAGTACCGAACACTGAAGCTTTCTTT. This encodes CSARVPNTEAFF.

The chain employs TRBV4-1 and TRBJ2-5, with a weak D call TRBD1 (7 bases). V was clipped by 5 bases and J by 6 bases, with 16 bases between them. The CDR3 consists of 14 residues. Germline CDR1 is MGHRA and CDR2 is YSYEKL. CDR3 DNA sequence: TGCGCCAGCAGCAGGGGGTCAGGGGGGAAGACCCAGTACTTC. Translation gives CASSRGSGGKTQYF.

This clonotype was counted ten times or more. The chain combines TRBV30 with TRBJ2-1, with 11 nucleotides matching TRBD2. Germline CDR1 and CDR2: GTSNPN and SVGIG (reference sequence). The CDR3 contains 14 residues. The J segment lost 7 bases and the V segment lost 4 bases, leaving 6 bases of the junction unmatched. This chain's CDR3 is CAWTLTSGKNEQFF. Written as DNA, the CDR3 is TGTGCCTGGACGCTGACTAGCGGGAAGAATGAGCAGTTCTTC.

This clonotype was seen only a few times. V and J are TRBV20-1 and TRBJ1-1, with TRBD1 matching 7 bases. The CDR3 is 18 residues long. The junction had 20 bases not matched to a gene; V was cut back by 4 bases and J by 3 bases. CDR1 DFQATT and CDR2 SNEGSKA come from the germline V gene (reference sequence). CDR3: CSATSEGDRVGWDTEAFF. The CDR3 region has the DNA TGCAGTGCTACCTCAGAGGGGGACAGAGTAGGTTGGGACACTGAAGCTTTCTTT.

The sample holds many counts of this clonotype. V gene TRBV12-3 or TRBV12-4 combines with J gene TRBJ1-1; D gene uncertain. The CDR3 sequence is 13 residues long. V gave up 6 bases and J gave up 1 base, with 9 bases separating them. This CDR3 is CASSLTPNTEAFF. CDR3 coding DNA: TGTGCCAGCAGCTTAACACCGAACACTGAAGCTTTCTTT.

This clonotype was seen many times. The chain recombines TRBV28 with TRBJ2-7; 12 bases align to TRBD2. Per the germline V gene, CDR1 is MDHEN and CDR2 is SYDVKM. V gave up 6 bases and J gave up 2 bases; unmatched junction bases: 5. The CDR3 is 15 amino acids. CDR3 loop: CASRISSGRAYEQYF. DNA for the CDR3: TGTGCCAGCAGGATTTCTAGCGGGAGGGCCTACGAGCAGTACTTC.

Many counts were recorded for this clonotype. J is TRBJ2-7 and V is TRBV2, with D unclear. The CDR3 is made up of 17 amino acids. The germline V gene encodes CDR1 SNHLY and CDR2 FYNNEI. V lost 5 bases to trimming and J lost 2 bases, with 22 bases between them. As DNA, the CDR3 is TGTGCCAGCAGTCCCTCCATAGGTTGGACCGCCACCTACGAGCAGTACTTC. It encodes CASSPSIGWTATYEQYF. Full variable domain (outside the CDR3, taken from reference TRBV2 and TRBJ2-7): EPEVTQTPSHQVTQMGQEVILRCVPISNHLYFYWYRQILGQKVEFLVSFYNNEISEKSEIFDDQFSVERPDGSNFTLKIRSTKLEDSAMYFCASSPSIGWTATYEQYFGPGTRLTVT.

This chain uses TRBV2 with TRBJ1-1, with D possibly TRBD1 on 5 matching bases. The CDR3 is 14 amino acids. The V end was cut by 7 bases, the J end by 5 bases, with 17 bases between. The germline gives CDR1 SNHLY, CDR2 FYNNEI. CDR3 sequence reads: CASNTGRDRTEAFF. CDR3 bases: TGTGCCAGCAATACGGGGCGAGACCGAACTGAAGCTTTCTTT.

The sample holds many counts of this clonotype. The chain has TRBV7-3 and TRBJ2-1; 9 nucleotides agree with TRBD2. The V segment lost 0 bases and the J segment 2 bases; nucleotides outside the gene matches: 5. The CDR3 contains 17 residues. Germline CDR1 reads SGHTA; CDR2 reads FQGTGA. In nucleotides, the CDR3 is TGTGCCAGCAGCTTAACGACGACTAGCGGAACCTACAATGAGCAGTTCTTC. Amino acid sequence: CASSLTTTSGTYNEQFF.

The genes are TRBV19 and TRBJ2-2; possible D gene TRBD1, 6 bases. V shed 8 bases and J shed 4 bases, with 14 bases lying between them. From germline, CDR1 is LNHDA and CDR2 SQIVND (reference sequence). The CDR3 is 14 residues long. This CDR3 is CASQREGGTGELFF. CDR3 DNA: TGTGCCAGTCAAAGGGAAGGGGGCACCGGGGAGCTGTTTTTT.

In its sample, this clonotype was seen a few times. This chain joins TRBV28 and TRBJ2-3; 7 nucleotides line up with TRBD2. V shed 7 bases, J shed 1 base, and the junction held 2 bases outside the gene matches. This CDR3 comprises 13 residues. Germline lookup yields CDR1 MDHEN and CDR2 SYDVKM. The chain's CDR3 is CASKTSGTDTQYF. DNA for the CDR3: TGTGCCAGCAAAACTAGCGGCACAGATACGCAGTATTTT.

This clonotype has just a few counts. The chain recombines TRBV12-3 or TRBV12-4 with TRBJ2-4; no firm D call. V was cut by 7 bases and J by 0 bases, with 10 bases left in between. This CDR3 spans 14 amino acids. DNA for the CDR3: TGTGCCAGCACCTCGTACTTAGCCAAAAACATTCAGTACTTC. This sequence encodes CASTSYLAKNIQYF.

In this sample, this clonotype turned up many times. This sequence joins TRBV28 and TRBJ1-4, with a weak D call TRBD1 (5 bases). Trimming pared 6 bases from V and 8 bases from J, leaving 10 bases between. This CDR3 is built from 12 residues. Germline V lookup: CDR1 MDHEN, CDR2 SYDVKM. CDR3 nucleotides: TGTGCCAGCAGATGGGGGGAGGAAAAACTGTTTTTT. It yields the protein CASRWGEEKLFF.

This clonotype was seen ten or more times. This chain uses TRBV30 with TRBJ2-3; D is unclear. The CDR3 is made up of 14 amino acids. Germline CDR1 reads GTSNPN; CDR2 reads SVGIG (reference sequence). Trimming stripped 2 bases from V and 6 bases from J, with 15 bases between. CDR3 sequence (DNA): TGTGCCTGGAGTCTAGGAGCTGGTGGGGATACGCAGTATTTT. Residues: CAWSLGAGGDTQYF.

Details on this clonotype: A much larger clonotype is one base distant, so this may be a read error. The chain employs TRBV6-2 or TRBV6-3 and TRBJ1-6; TRBD1 matches at 9 bases. The V and J ends lost 6 bases and 6 bases, in that order; junction bases with no gene match: 15. Per the germline V gene, CDR1 is MNHEY and CDR2 is SVGEGT. There are 18 residues in the CDR3. CDR3 sequence (DNA): TGTGCCAGCAGAGGGCCGGGAATGGGGACAGGGTTTAATTCACCCCTCCACTTT. Its protein product is CASRGPGMGTGFNSPLHF.

In this sample, this clonotype turned up a few times. The chain links TRBV3-1 to TRBJ2-2; possibly TRBD2 for D (5 bases). The V gene's germline CDR1 is LGHDT and CDR2 YNNKEL (reference sequence). The CDR3 spans 14 residues. The germline V and J ends were trimmed by 0 bases and 5 bases, with 7 bases remaining between them. In nucleotides, the CDR3 is TGTGCCAGCAGCCAAGAGAGGGTGACCGGGGAGCTGTTTTTT. Its protein product is CASSQERVTGELFF.

In its sample, this clonotype was seen many times. V usage is TRBV5-6 and J usage is TRBJ2-3; 12 positions match TRBD2. Losses at the gene ends were 2 bases for V and 2 bases for J; bases not matched to a gene: 6. CDR1 and CDR2 from the germline V gene are SGHDT and YYEEEE. CDR3 length equals 17 residues. The CDR3 nucleotides read TGTGCCAGCAGCTTACGACTAGCGGGAGCCTACACAGATACGCAGTATTTT. Its translation is CASSLRLAGAYTDTQYF.

This clonotype was seen many times. The rearrangement joins TRBV24-1 to TRBJ2-5; possible D gene TRBD2, 5 bases. This CDR3 contains 16 residues. The V gene's germline CDR1 is KGHDR and CDR2 SFDVKD. Trimming left V 4 bases short and J 1 base short, with 15 bases between. Here the CDR3 DNA reads TGTGCCACCAGTGACCGCGGCTCGGGGAGCCAAGAGACCCAGTACTTC. This encodes CATSDRGSGSQETQYF.